This TCR beta chain comes out of a study of identical twins. Study outcomes and limitations: Sharing of beta out-of-frame sequences by twins showed a weaker excess.

Template switching created a universal primer site, and the cDNA included unique molecular identifiers. TCRdb re-derived calls from the 5' RACE reads in MiXCR, one entry per CDR3 protein. The sample lists some 560,000 distinct CDR3 sequences, 9% to 10% occurring once. The table lists this clonotype with a few counts. The antigen is unknown. The data were also submitted as part of a second study, on yellow fever vaccine responses in identical twins.

The TCR originated in a woman aged 18-29 years in good health. Input material: PBMCs.

CDR3 region: CSAMVNTEAFF. The CDR3 nucleotides are TGCAGTGCTATGGTCAACACTGAAGCTTTCTTT. The rearrangement links TRBV20-1 to TRBJ1-1, with D unresolved. Germline values: CDR1 DFQATT, CDR2 SNEGSKA (reference sequence). With 4 bases removed from V and 2 bases from J, the gap between germline ends came to 5 bases. CDR3 length: 11 amino acids.